This T cell receptor (beta chain) stems from a study of radiation and T cells in renal cell carcinoma. The time point is: blood 4 weeks post-SBRT, at nephrectomy. Treatment given: 15 Gy SBRT to primary tumor, nephrectomy 4 weeks later. Data came from immunoSEQ multiplex PCR; TCRdb stores just in-frame clones and leaves some out. The table lists over 60,000 clones, around four fifths of them singletons. The sequencing here drew on blood, taken from a patient whose treatment included radiotherapy and nephrectomy. This sequence was found in a woman between 55 and 75 years old with renal cell carcinoma.

The CDR3 DNA is TGTGCCTGGAACGGGGGGCCCTCTGGGGCCAACGTCCTGACTTTC. This gives the protein CAWNGGPSGANVLTF. The V call is TRBV30, the J call TRBJ2-6; D possibly corresponds to TRBD2 (7 bases). CDR1 is GTSNPN, CDR2 SVGIG, per germline (reference sequence). There are 15 residues in the CDR3. V lost 4 bases, J lost 0 bases, and 10 bases lay in between.